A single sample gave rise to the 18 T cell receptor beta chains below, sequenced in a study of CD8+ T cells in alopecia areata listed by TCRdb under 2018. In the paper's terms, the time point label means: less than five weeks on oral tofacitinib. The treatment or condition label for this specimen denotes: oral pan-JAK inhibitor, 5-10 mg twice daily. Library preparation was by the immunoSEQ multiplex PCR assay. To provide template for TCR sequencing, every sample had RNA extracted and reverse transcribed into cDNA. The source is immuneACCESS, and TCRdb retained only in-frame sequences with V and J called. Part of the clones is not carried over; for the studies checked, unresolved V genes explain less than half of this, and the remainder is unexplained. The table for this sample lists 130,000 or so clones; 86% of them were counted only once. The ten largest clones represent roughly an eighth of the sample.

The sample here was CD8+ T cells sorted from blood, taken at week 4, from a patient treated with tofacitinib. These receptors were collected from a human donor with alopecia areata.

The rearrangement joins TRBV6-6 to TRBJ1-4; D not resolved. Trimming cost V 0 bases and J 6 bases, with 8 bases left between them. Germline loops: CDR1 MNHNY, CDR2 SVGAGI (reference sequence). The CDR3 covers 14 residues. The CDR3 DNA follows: TGTGCCAGCAGTTACTCGGAGACCGATGAAAAACTGTTTTTT. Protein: CASSYSETDEKLFF.

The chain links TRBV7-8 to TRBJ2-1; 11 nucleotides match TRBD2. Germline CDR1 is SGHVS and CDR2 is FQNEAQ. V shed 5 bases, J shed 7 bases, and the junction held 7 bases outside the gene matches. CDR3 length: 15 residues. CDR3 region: CASSKGLAVVNEQFF. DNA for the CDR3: TGTGCCAGCAGCAAGGGACTAGCGGTCGTAAATGAGCAGTTCTTC.

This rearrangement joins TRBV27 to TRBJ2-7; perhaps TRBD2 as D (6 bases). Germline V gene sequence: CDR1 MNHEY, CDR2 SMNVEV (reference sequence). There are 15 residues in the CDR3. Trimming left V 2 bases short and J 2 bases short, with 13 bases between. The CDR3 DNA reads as TGTGCCAGCAGTTTACAATGGAGGGGTACCTACGAGCAGTACTTC. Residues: CASSLQWRGTYEQYF.

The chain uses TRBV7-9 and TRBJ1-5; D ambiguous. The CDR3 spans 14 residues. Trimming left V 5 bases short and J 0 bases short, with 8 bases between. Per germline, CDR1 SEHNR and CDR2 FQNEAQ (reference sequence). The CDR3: CASSPDGSNQPQHF. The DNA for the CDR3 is TGTGCCAGCAGCCCCGACGGTAGCAATCAGCCCCAGCATTTT.

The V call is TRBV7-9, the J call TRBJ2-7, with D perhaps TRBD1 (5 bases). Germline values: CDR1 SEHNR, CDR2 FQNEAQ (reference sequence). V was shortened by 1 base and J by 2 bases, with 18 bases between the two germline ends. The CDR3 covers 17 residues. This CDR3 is CASSLETDGLLTYEQYF. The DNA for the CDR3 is TGTGCCAGCAGCTTAGAGACAGATGGCCTACTAACCTACGAGCAGTACTTC. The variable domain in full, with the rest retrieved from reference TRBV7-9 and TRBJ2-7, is DTGVSQNPRHKITKRGQNVTFRCDPISEHNRLYWYRQTLGQGPEFLTYFQNEAQLEKSRLLSDRFSAERPKGSFSTLEIQRTEQGDSAMYLCASSLETDGLLTYEQYFGPGTRLTVT.

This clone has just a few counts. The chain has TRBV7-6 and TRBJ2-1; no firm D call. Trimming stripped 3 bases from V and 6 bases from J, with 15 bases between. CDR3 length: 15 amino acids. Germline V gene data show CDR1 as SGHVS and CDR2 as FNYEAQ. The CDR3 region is CASSFGLPLGNEQFF. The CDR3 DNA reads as TGTGCCAGCAGCTTTGGCCTACCGTTGGGCAATGAGCAGTTCTTC.

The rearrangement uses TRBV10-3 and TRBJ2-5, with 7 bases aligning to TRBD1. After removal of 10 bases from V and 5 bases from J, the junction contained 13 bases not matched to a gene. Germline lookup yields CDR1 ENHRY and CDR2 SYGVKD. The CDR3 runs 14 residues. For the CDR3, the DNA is TGTGCCACCTCGGACGTTGACAGGGATGAGACCCAGTACTTC. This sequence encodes CATSDVDRDETQYF.

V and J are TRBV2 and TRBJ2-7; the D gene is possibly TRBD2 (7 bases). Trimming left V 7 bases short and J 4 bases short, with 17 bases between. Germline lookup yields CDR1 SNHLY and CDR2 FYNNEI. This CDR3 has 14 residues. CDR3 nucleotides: TGTGCCAGCACCGAGGGGGGGACCCTTTACGAGCAGTACTTC. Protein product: CASTEGGTLYEQYF.

Written as DNA, the CDR3 is TGTGCCAGCAGTTCGGGACAGGGTGTGACCCAGTACTTC. Amino acid sequence: CASSSGQGVTQYF. The rearrangement joins TRBV27 to TRBJ2-5, with 9 bases aligning to TRBD1. The length of the CDR3 is 13 residues. CDR1 MNHEY and CDR2 SMNVEV come from the germline V gene (reference sequence). V was clipped by 4 bases and J by 7 bases; unmatched bases: 4.

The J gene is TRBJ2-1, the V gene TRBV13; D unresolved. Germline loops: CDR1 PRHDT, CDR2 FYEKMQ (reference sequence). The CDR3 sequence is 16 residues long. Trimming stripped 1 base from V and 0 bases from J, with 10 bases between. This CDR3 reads CASSLAHQSSYNEQFF. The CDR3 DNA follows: TGTGCCAGCAGCTTAGCCCACCAAAGCTCCTACAATGAGCAGTTCTTC.

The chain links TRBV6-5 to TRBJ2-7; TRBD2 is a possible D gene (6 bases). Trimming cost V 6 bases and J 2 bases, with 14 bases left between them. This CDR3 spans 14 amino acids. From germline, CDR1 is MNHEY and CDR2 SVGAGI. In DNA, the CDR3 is TGTGCCAGCAGACTGGGACTTGCAGCCTACGAGCAGTACTTC. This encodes CASRLGLAAYEQYF.

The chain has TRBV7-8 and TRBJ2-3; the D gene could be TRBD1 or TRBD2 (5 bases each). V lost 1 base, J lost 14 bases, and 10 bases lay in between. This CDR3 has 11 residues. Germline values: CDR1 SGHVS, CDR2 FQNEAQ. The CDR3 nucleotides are TGTGCCAGCAGCTTAGGGGGACCCCTGTATTTT. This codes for CASSLGGPLYF.

The CDR3 coding sequence is TGCAGCGTTGTACTTCACGAATTCTACTACGAGCAGTACTTC. It translates to CSVVLHEFYYEQYF. The chain carries TRBV29-1 and TRBJ2-7; D is uncertain. This CDR3 has 14 residues. The germline CDR1 and CDR2 sequences are SQVTM and ANQGSEA. V lost 4 bases to trimming and J lost 3 bases, with 16 bases between them.

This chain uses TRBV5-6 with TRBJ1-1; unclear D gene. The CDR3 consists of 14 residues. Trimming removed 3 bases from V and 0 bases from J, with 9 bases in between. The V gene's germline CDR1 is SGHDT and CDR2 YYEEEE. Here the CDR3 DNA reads TGTGCCAGCAGCTACTGGGGTCTGAACACTGAAGCTTTCTTT. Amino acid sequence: CASSYWGLNTEAFF.

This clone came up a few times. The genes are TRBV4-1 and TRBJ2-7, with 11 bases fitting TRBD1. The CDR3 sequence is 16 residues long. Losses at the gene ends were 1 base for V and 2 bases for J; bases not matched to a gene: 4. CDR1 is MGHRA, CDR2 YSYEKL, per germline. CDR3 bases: TGCGCCAGCAGCCAAGTGCTGGGACAGGGGGCCTACGAGCAGTACTTC. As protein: CASSQVLGQGAYEQYF.

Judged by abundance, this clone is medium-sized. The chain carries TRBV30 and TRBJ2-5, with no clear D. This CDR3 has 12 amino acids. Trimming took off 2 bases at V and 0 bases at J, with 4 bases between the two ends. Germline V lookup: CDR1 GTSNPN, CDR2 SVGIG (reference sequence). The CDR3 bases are TGTGCCTGGAGTTGGAACCAAGAGACCCAGTACTTC. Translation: CAWSWNQETQYF.

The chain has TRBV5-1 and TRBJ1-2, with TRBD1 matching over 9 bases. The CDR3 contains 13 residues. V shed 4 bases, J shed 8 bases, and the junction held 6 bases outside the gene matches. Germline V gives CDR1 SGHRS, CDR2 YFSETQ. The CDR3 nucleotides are TGCGCCAGCAGCCCGAACAGGGGGCAAGGCTACACCTTC. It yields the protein CASSPNRGQGYTF.

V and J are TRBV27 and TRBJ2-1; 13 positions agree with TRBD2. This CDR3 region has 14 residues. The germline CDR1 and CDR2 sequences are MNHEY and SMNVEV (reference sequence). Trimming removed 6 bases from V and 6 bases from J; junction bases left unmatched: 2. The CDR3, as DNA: TGTGCCAGCAGACTAGCGGGAGGGCTCAATGAGCAGTTCTTC. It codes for CASRLAGGLNEQFF.